This T cell receptor beta chain is drawn from a study of identifying expanded T cells in peripheral blood. V was trimmed by 5 bases and J by 0 bases, leaving 12 bases between them. Germline V gene data show CDR1 as MGHRA and CDR2 as YSYEKL. The length of the CDR3 is 15 residues. Measured with immunoSEQ multiplex PCR; TCRdb has only the in-frame clones, and not every one. In the table there are about 100,000 clones, approximately 88% of which are singletons. The TCR was taken from a person aged 18-69 years in good health. Sequencing used blood. This chain links TRBV4-1 with TRBJ2-3; D gene ambiguous. CDR3 in DNA: TGCGCCAGCAGCTTGTTAAGAACTAGCACAGATACGCAGTATTTT. Translation gives CASSLLRTSTDTQYF.